This T cell receptor beta chain comes out of a study of OX40 agonist ivuxolimab in advanced cancers. Study details: More than 35% of patients had received prior checkpoint inhibitor therapy. Partial responses were recorded for three patients, including one with hepatocellular carcinoma and two with cutaneous melanoma.

There are 16 residues in the CDR3. Trimming cost V 3 bases and J 5 bases, with 19 bases left between them. From germline, CDR1 is SGHNT and CDR2 YENEEA. Assay used: immunoSEQ multiplex PCR; TCRdb lists only in-frame clones, some missing. The sample has around 68,000 clones, around nine tenths seen once; the top ten hold roughly 2%. Regarding the study as a whole: Compared with CD4+, CD8+ T cells on average had more expanded clones.

Regarding this clone: Its antigen is not known.

The chain has TRBV11-3 and TRBJ2-5; TRBD1 is a possible D gene (6 bases). The clonotype was recovered from an adult with an advanced solid tumor such as melanoma, head and neck, liver or kidney cancer. Sequences were derived from CD4+ or CD8+ T cells sorted from blood, sampled in a trial of the OX40 agonist ivuxolimab. The CDR3 sequence is CASSLGFGQPRETQYF. CDR3 nucleotides: TGTGCCAGCAGCTTGGGATTCGGACAGCCCCGTGAGACCCAGTACTTC.